This TCR beta chain was sequenced in a study of graft-versus-host responses after intestinal transplantation. Turning to the study itself: Induction with anti-thymocyte globulin, then tacrolimus and steroids for around three years, was given to all recipients.

Study-wide findings and caveats: With peak circulating GvH clone levels came an association with early post-transplant HvG declines. Allograft graft-versus-host to host-versus-graft clonal ratios ran high in patients with graft-donor T cell macrochimerism. GvH clones turned up in recipient marrow; some had shown up first in ileum or blood.

Intraepithelial and lamina propria lymphocytes were isolated from graft specimens. As to this clone: Its antigen remains unidentified.

Sequencing used immunoSEQ multiplex PCR; TCRdb keeps in-frame clones, though not all of them. The sample includes about 8,100 clones, about 63% of them seen just once. This CDR3 contains 15 residues. The V gene's germline CDR1 is MDHEN and CDR2 SYDVKM. The V and J ends lost 5 bases and 0 bases, in that order; junction bases with no gene match: 6. The genes are TRBV28 and TRBJ1-2; 7 bases are shared with TRBD1. This TCR came from a human patient who received an intestinal transplant, so some T cells may come from the graft donor. Material: ileum tissue, obtained approximately 460 days after transplant. CDR3 nucleotides: TGTGCCAGCAGTCCATTGACAGGGACTAACTATGGCTACACCTTC. This translates into CASSPLTGTNYGYTF.